This TCR beta chain was found in a study of shared clonotypes between healthy human individuals (dated by TCRdb to 2018 to 2020). Turning to the overall study: The cohort included three men and a couple of women between 18 and 49 years of age. Between about 0.9 and 8.9 billion PBMCs per donor were obtained by leukapheresis. To increase sequencing depth and limit assay-specific biases, TCR repertoire library preparation and sequencing were carried out by different laboratories using diverse techniques. For each donor, CD4 naive and CD4 memory were each run on three plates, CD8 naive on two plates, and CD8 memory on one plate. Blood TCR repertoires of 5 or 6 healthy adults were deeply sequenced to estimate repertoire size and the extent of clonotype sharing between individuals.

Study-level results and caveats: Naive subsets generally had larger estimated clonotype richness than memory subsets. Sharing across four donors was observed for around 5% of naive CD4, 3% to 4% of naive CD8, over 2% of memory CD4, and about 0.38% of memory CD8 clonotypes. Based on pairwise subsampling, the degree of clonotype sharing among donors was expected to be affected by sequencing depth. Because the study included a small number of donors, the genetic and exposure-history diversity represented was limited. Sampling was restricted to blood, and TCR repertoires in tissue are likely to differ from TCR repertoires in blood. Compared with non-shared clonotypes, the clonotypes found in all four sorted-subset donors had higher generation probabilities. Even with the large sequencing depth, rarefaction of the sorted-subset datasets indicated that sequencing was incomplete.

In regard to this clone: Its antigen specificity is not known. It has no much larger one-base neighbor in the sample; base qualities were not kept.

The donors were healthy, HIV-negative adults with no recently reported acute infections or vaccinations. Only Caucasian adults living in Nashville, Tennessee, USA were represented among the donors. CD4+ T cells were enriched by magnetic negative selection, after which naive cells were positively selected on CD45RA and the negative fraction was taken as the memory subset. Blood was obtained by leukapheresis, after which PBMCs were separated by Ficoll-Histopaque density gradient centrifugation and cryopreserved in liquid nitrogen vapor phase. Analytical flow cytometry was used to check the purity and quantity of each magnetically sorted T cell population. Genomic DNA was isolated from every sorted fraction and measured by UV absorbance on a Nanodrop 2000c. Using the deep immunoSEQ assay, multiplex PCR amplified TCR CDR3 regions from genomic DNA. For each cell subset, the extracted genomic DNA was distributed evenly across all wells of several immunoSEQ 96-well plates, and each plate served as one replicate. Each replicate PCR for sorted subsets received roughly 0.2 ug genomic DNA, equal to 28,000 or so T cell genomes. Purified libraries were measured with a Qubit 3.0 fluorometer, size-checked on a Bioanalyzer 2100, and measured again with the KAPA Library Quantification kit. Each immunoSEQ 96-well plate was sequenced on its own single-read 150-cycle Illumina NextSeq 550 flow cell. As for the original processing: The immunoSEQ output contained only junctional sequences without quality scores, so filtering could not match that applied to full-length reads. Sequences were annotated with PyIR, a Python wrapper for IgBLAST v1.9, using IMGT germline references to assign V/J genes and CDR3. Reads were filtered out if the reads had weak V/J assignments (E-value above 1e-6), no CDR3, stop codons, out-of-frame junctions, or ambiguous translated residues. A V3J clonotype was defined by an identical inferred V gene, J gene, and CDR3 amino acid sequence. To compute the percentage overlap between repertoires, the number of shared unique clonotypes was divided by the size of the smaller repertoire. Richness of each repertoire was evaluated using RTK rarefaction, the Chao1 estimator, and Recon v2.1 estimates of unobserved clonotypes. Generation probabilities for all TCRbeta clonotypes obtained by the gDNA method from several donors were computed using OLGA. As stored in TCRdb, this immuneACCESS dataset retains in-frame rearrangements with V and J assigned. A fraction of the clones does not appear; measured against another copy, unresolved V genes explain less than half of the discrepancy, and the remainder lacks a known reason. V and J calls and clone size are as listed in that table; D and trimming were resolved from the DNA. A total of approximately 2.5 million clones appear in this sample, around nine tenths of them only once. The ten largest clonotypes hold over 0.12% of the sample.

This receptor was obtained from a man aged 18 to 29 in good health. Material for sequencing was naive CD4+ T cells sorted from blood. The cell subset or site label of this sample denotes: CD45RA+ positively selected.

DNA sequence: TGTGCCATCAGTGATTGGCAGGGATCGGATCAGCCCCAGCATTTT. This sequence encodes CAISDWQGSDQPQHF. The receptor chain draws on TRBV10-3 and TRBJ1-5, and possibly TRBD1, on 5 matching bases. The CDR3, cysteine through phenylalanine, is 15 amino acids long. Only the CDR3 portion is preserved as DNA: 45 bases, with reading frame beginning at the first base. At the junction V is shortened by 3 bases and J by 5 bases, with 14 bases in between. The germline V gene sets CDR1 to ENHRY and CDR2 to SYGVKD.